The 13 T cell receptor beta chains below all came from one sample that was sequenced in a study of blood T cell repertoires in COVID-19. Assay used: immunoSEQ multiplex PCR; TCRdb lists only in-frame clones, some missing. The sample lists some 78,000 clones; 87% were seen once. Sequencing was performed on peripheral blood. The receptors derive from a woman aged 80 or older with active or convalescent COVID-19.

This sequence joins TRBV7-2 and TRBJ1-2; the match to TRBD1 covers 8 bases. The CDR3 is 14 amino acids. Losses at the gene ends were 4 bases for V and 8 bases for J; bases not matched to a gene: 9. Looked up from germline, CDR1 is SGHTA and CDR2 is FQGNSA. For the CDR3, the DNA is TGTGCCAGCAGCTCTCCAGACAGGGGTGGGGGCTACACCTTC. Residues: CASSSPDRGGGYTF.

This chain uses TRBV4-3 with TRBJ2-1; tentatively, D is TRBD1 (7 bases). Germline CDR1 is LGHNA and CDR2 is YSLEER. Deletions cut 3 bases from V and 8 bases from J, with 17 bases between. The CDR3 length is 15 residues. CDR3 DNA: TGCGCCAGCAGCCAGGTGGGGCAGGGGGGTCATGAGCAGTTCTTC. Its translation is CASSQVGQGGHEQFF.

V and J are TRBV3-1 (or the pseudogene TRBV3-2) and TRBJ2-1; 14 positions match TRBD2. The CDR3 extends over 16 amino acids. CDR1 and CDR2 (germline): LGHDT, YNNKEL (reference sequence). Trimming removed 3 bases from V and 4 bases from J; junction bases left unmatched: 2. The CDR3 nucleotides are TGTGCCAGCAGCCAGGGGACTAGCGGGAGATACAATGAGCAGTTCTTC. Its translation: CASSQGTSGRYNEQFF.

The J gene is TRBJ2-5, the V gene TRBV24-1; 11 nucleotides match TRBD1. Losses at the gene ends were 5 bases for V and 5 bases for J; bases not matched to a gene: 6. The CDR3 totals 15 residues. The germline V gene encodes CDR1 KGHDR and CDR2 SFDVKD. CDR3 DNA: TGTGCCACCAGTGGGACAGGGGGCGGCCTGGAGACCCAGTACTTC. It codes for CATSGTGGGLETQYF.

This chain links TRBV18 with TRBJ2-5, with D tentatively TRBD2 (6 bases). Germline assignment: CDR1 KGHSH and CDR2 LQKENI. The CDR3 has 13 amino acids. Trimming removed 3 bases from V and 1 base from J, with 6 bases in between. The CDR3 sequence: CASSPGLQETQYF. The CDR3 bases are TGTGCCAGCTCACCGGGACTCCAAGAGACCCAGTACTTC.

The chain links TRBV11-3 to TRBJ2-7, with TRBD2 matching over 8 bases. The CDR3 covers 14 residues. Germline CDR1 SGHNT, CDR2 YENEEA. V dropped 4 bases and J dropped 6; count of bases not matched to a gene: 8. The CDR3 loop is CASSSGTSGGEQYF. For the CDR3, the DNA is TGTGCCAGCAGCTCCGGGACTAGTGGGGGCGAGCAGTACTTC.

The chain uses TRBV5-1 and TRBJ2-3; 10 bases are shared with TRBD2. The V and J ends lost 0 bases and 1 base, in that order; junction bases with no gene match: 2. Germline V gene sequence: CDR1 SGHRS, CDR2 YFSETQ. CDR3 length: 16 amino acids. CDR3 nucleotide sequence: TGCGCCAGCAGCTTGGGGCTAGCGGGGGGCACAGATACGCAGTATTTT. Amino acid sequence: CASSLGLAGGTDTQYF.

As to this clone: One end of the junction varies from germline; a read error may be responsible. This chain connects TRBV6-5 to TRBJ2-7, with 8 bases lining up with TRBD2. The CDR3 has 14 residues. Germline V gives CDR1 MNHEY, CDR2 SVGAGI. This chain's CDR3 is CASKTGGASYKQYF. The CDR3 DNA is TGTGCCAGCAAGACCGGGGGGGCCTCCTACAAGCAGTACTTC.

In DNA form, the CDR3 reads TGTGCCAGCAGAACAGGGGGGAAGATTGCCTACGAGCAGTACTTC. It specifies CASRTGGKIAYEQYF. The gene calls are TRBV28 and TRBJ2-7, with TRBD1 identical over 8 bases. V lost 6 bases to trimming and J lost 2 bases; unmatched junction nucleotides: 9. The CDR3 extends over 15 amino acids. Germline V lookup: CDR1 MDHEN, CDR2 SYDVKM.

The sample holds one count of this clone. The chain couples TRBV14 to TRBJ2-5, with D unclear. Per germline, CDR1 SGHDN and CDR2 FVKESK. CDR3 size: 13 residues. V was shortened by 1 base and J by 5 bases, with 8 bases between the two germline ends. The CDR3 spells CASSQGMRETQYF. Here the CDR3 DNA reads TGTGCCAGCAGCCAAGGGATGCGGGAGACCCAGTACTTC.

This clone was recorded a few times. The rearrangement links TRBV2 to TRBJ2-7; 11 bases match TRBD2. Germline V lookup: CDR1 SNHLY, CDR2 FYNNEI. The CDR3 length is 17 residues. J lost 6 bases, V lost 4 bases, and 14 bases had no gene match. CDR3 sequence reads: CASSGVSGRALGSEQYF. CDR3 DNA: TGTGCCAGCAGTGGGGTTAGCGGGAGGGCCCTAGGAAGCGAGCAGTACTTC.

The chain combines TRBV15 with TRBJ2-5; a possible D gene is TRBD2 (6 bases). The length of the CDR3 is 15 residues. The germline V gene encodes CDR1 LNHNV and CDR2 YYDKDF (reference sequence). Trimming stripped 4 bases from V and 2 bases from J, with 14 bases between. CDR3 coding DNA: TGTGCCACCAGCATCCGTAGCCGGGGGCAAGAGACCCAGTACTTC. Translation gives CATSIRSRGQETQYF.

A single count supports this clone. The rearrangement joins TRBV5-5 to TRBJ1-6; tentatively, D is TRBD1 (6 bases). Germline lookup yields CDR1 SGHKS and CDR2 YYEKEE (reference sequence). This CDR3 has 15 amino acids. V lost 0 bases to trimming and J lost 7 bases, with 11 bases between them. CDR3 protein: CASSLGGRGNSPLHF. CDR3 nucleotides: TGTGCCAGCAGCTTGGGGGGCAGGGGCAATTCACCCCTCCACTTT.